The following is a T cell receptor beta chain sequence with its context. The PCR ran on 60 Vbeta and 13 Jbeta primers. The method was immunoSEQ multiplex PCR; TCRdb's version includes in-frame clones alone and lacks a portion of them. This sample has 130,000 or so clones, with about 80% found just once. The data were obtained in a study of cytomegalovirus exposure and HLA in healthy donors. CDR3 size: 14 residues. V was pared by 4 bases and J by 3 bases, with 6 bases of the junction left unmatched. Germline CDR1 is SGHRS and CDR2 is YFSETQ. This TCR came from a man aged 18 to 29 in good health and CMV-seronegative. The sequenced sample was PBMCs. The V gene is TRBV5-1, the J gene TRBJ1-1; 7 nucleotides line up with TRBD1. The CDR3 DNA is TGCGCCAGCAGCCTAAAGACAGGGTACACTGAAGCTTTCTTT. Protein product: CASSLKTGYTEAFF.